The 2 T cell receptor beta chains listed next were all sequenced from one sample in a study of T cells in tuberculosis. The assay was immunoSEQ multiplex PCR, and TCRdb's table has in-frame clones only and misses some. This sample has roughly 60,000 clones, with 65% to 90% found just once. Thawed, overnight-rested PBMC were stained with GMM-loaded CD1B tetramer, viability dye and anti-CD3, then sorted. The CD1B tetramers carried C32 glucose monomycolate purified from Rhodococcus equi. Material: CD1b-GMM tetramer-negative cells sorted from PBMCs. Every receptor here comes from an adult woman with latent tuberculosis.

This clone is medium-sized. This rearrangement joins TRBV28 to TRBJ2-7; 8 nucleotides align to TRBD1. The CDR3 loop spans 16 amino acids. Losses at the gene ends were 6 bases for V and 0 bases for J; bases not matched to a gene: 10. Germline assignment: CDR1 MDHEN and CDR2 SYDVKM. The CDR3 is CASSNLYTGGSYEQYF. CDR3 nucleotide sequence: TGTGCCAGCAGCAACCTTTACACAGGGGGCTCCTACGAGCAGTACTTC.

V usage is TRBV27 and J usage is TRBJ2-7; tentative D call: TRBD2 (7 bases). The germline V and J ends were trimmed by 6 bases and 0 bases, with 12 bases remaining between them. The CDR3 extends over 14 amino acids. CDR1 is MNHEY, CDR2 SMNVEV, per germline (reference sequence). The CDR3 protein is CASRGRGSSYEQYF. In nucleotides, the CDR3 is TGTGCCAGCAGAGGGAGGGGGAGCTCCTACGAGCAGTACTTC.